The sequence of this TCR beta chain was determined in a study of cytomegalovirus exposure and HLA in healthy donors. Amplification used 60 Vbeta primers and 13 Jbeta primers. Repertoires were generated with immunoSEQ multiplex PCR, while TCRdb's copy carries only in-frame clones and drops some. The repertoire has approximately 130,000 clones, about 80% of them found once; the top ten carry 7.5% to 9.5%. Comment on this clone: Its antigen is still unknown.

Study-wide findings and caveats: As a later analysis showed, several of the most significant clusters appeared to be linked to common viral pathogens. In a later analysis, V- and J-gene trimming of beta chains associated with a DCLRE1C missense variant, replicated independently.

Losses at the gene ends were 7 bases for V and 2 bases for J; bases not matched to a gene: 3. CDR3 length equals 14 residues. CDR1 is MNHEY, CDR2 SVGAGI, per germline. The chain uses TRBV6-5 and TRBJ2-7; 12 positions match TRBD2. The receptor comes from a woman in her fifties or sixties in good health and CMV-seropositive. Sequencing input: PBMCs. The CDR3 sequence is CASIGLAGTYEQYF. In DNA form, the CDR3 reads TGTGCCAGCATAGGACTAGCGGGGACCTACGAGCAGTACTTC.